This is a list of T cell receptor beta chains from one sample in a study of Ad26.COV2.S vaccination and SARS-CoV-2 variants. Using immunoSEQ multiplex PCR, the repertoire was profiled, and TCRdb retains in-frame clones only, with some absent. The repertoire has 250,000 or so clones, roughly 85% of them found once; the top ten carry under 3%. Source: peripheral blood, taken in a trial of Ad26.COV2.S vaccine versus placebo. The source is a person between 18 and 59 years old who received the Ad26.COV2.S COVID-19 vaccine or a placebo. CDR3s include the opening cysteine and the closing phenylalanine or tryptophan. The D gene is left open where the match is weak. The size entry is marked missing in some rows and otherwise reads once, few, many or a size class.

V gene	clone size	D gene	J gene	CDR3 protein	CDR3 DNA
TRBV9	-	TRBD2	TRBJ2-5	CASSVGTSGGARETQYF	TGTGCCAGCAGCGTAGGCACTAGCGGGGGGGCTAGGGAGACCCAGTACTTC
TRBV30	-	TRBD2	TRBJ2-3	CAWSNLAGGSDTQYF	TGTGCCTGGAGTAATCTAGCGGGAGGGTCAGATACGCAGTATTTT
TRBV3-1/TRBV3-2	-	-	TRBJ2-2	CASSPRRHLNTGELFF	TGTGCCAGCAGCCCGCGACGCCATTTGAACACCGGGGAGCTGTTTTTT
TRBV6-6	-	-	TRBJ1-5	CASSYGITGQPQHF	TGTGCCAGCAGTTACGGGATTACGGGGCAGCCCCAGCATTTT
TRBV5-1	few	TRBD2	TRBJ2-5	CASSSGAQETQYF	TGCGCCAGCTCTAGCGGAGCCCAAGAGACCCAGTACTTC
TRBV19	-	TRBD2	TRBJ2-7	CASSIVGGGSYEQYF	TGTGCCAGTAGTATCGTCGGCGGGGGGAGCTACGAGCAGTACTTC
TRBV6-2/TRBV6-3	-	-	TRBJ2-7	CASSYTPGPRSSEQYF	TGTGCCAGCAGTTACACCCCGGGACCGCGGTCGTCCGAGCAGTACTTC
TRBV30	-	-	TRBJ1-2	CAWRGQGDYGYTF	TGTGCCTGGCGCGGACAAGGTGACTATGGCTACACCTTC
TRBV2	-	-	TRBJ2-3	CASSEGVLGGDTQYF	TGTGCCAGCAGTGAAGGTGTCCTCGGAGGGGATACGCAGTATTTT
TRBV11-2	-	-	TRBJ1-6	CASSFNIGQPTSPLHF	TGTGCCAGCAGCTTCAATATTGGACAGCCTACTTCACCCCTCCACTTT
TRBV6-6	few	-	TRBJ2-1	CASSVSGRGEQFF	TGTGCCAGCAGTGTCTCAGGGAGAGGTGAGCAGTTCTTC
TRBV30	-	-	TRBJ2-3	CAWSAFLEGSTDTQYF	TGTGCCTGGAGTGCTTTCTTGGAGGGTAGCACAGATACGCAGTATTTT
TRBV30	-	-	TRBJ2-1	CAWSPSVSNEQFF	TGTGCCTGGAGTCCCTCAGTATCCAATGAGCAGTTCTTC
TRBV7-8	-	-	TRBJ2-5	CASSFGRRGQGSGGTQYF	TGTGCCAGCAGCTTTGGGCGTAGAGGACAGGGCTCGGGGGGGACCCAGTACTTC
TRBV19	-	-	TRBJ1-2	CASSIDRHYTF	TGTGCCAGTAGTATAGACAGGCACTACACCTTC
TRBV18	-	TRBD1	TRBJ1-5	CASSPLQGTGGNQPQHF	TGTGCCAGCTCACCACTGCAAGGGACAGGGGGCAATCAGCCCCAGCATTTT
TRBV7-9	-	TRBD2	TRBJ2-2	CASSQAGGNTGELFF	TGTGCCAGCAGCCAGGCGGGGGGGAACACCGGGGAGCTGTTTTTT
TRBV7-2	-	TRBD1	TRBJ1-2	CASSRDRSNYGYTF	TGTGCCAGCAGCCGGGACAGGTCAAACTATGGCTACACCTTC
TRBV25-1	-	-	TRBJ2-5	CASSGKGGGQETQYF	TGTGCCAGCAGTGGAAAGGGGGGGGGCCAAGAGACCCAGTACTTC
TRBV2	once	TRBD2	TRBJ2-3	CASSPQGLADTDTQYF	TGTGCCAGCAGCCCCCAGGGACTAGCGGACACAGATACGCAGTATTTT
TRBV30	-	-	TRBJ2-3	CACLQGYTDTQYF	TGTGCCTGTTTACAGGGTTACACAGATACGCAGTATTTT
TRBV12-3/TRBV12-4	once	-	TRBJ1-2	CASSLYRSVGYTF	TGTGCCAGCAGTTTATACAGGTCGGTCGGCTACACCTTC
TRBV7-8	-	TRBD2	TRBJ2-1	CASSQGLAGVNEQFF	TGTGCCAGCAGCCAGGGACTAGCGGGGGTTAATGAGCAGTTCTTC
TRBV6-2/TRBV6-3	-	TRBD2	TRBJ2-3	CAISGGQSTDTQYF	TGTGCCATCAGCGGGGGACAAAGCACAGATACGCAGTATTTT
TRBV19	-	-	TRBJ2-1	CASRESGGRYNEQFF	TGTGCCAGTAGGGAATCCGGGGGGCGTTACAATGAGCAGTTCTTC
TRBV3-1/TRBV3-2	few	-	TRBJ1-2	CASSQWAGEGFGYGYTF	TGTGCCAGCAGCCAGTGGGCAGGGGAAGGTTTTGGCTATGGCTACACCTTC
TRBV5-4	-	-	TRBJ2-7	CASSLMSYEQYF	TGTGCCAGCAGCTTGATGTCCTACGAGCAGTACTTC
TRBV7-2	-	-	TRBJ2-5	CASSLGGGYQGTQYF	TGTGCCAGCAGCTTAGGTGGGGGCTACCAAGGAACCCAGTACTTC
TRBV10-2	-	TRBD2	TRBJ2-3	CASSVGRLAGESGNTDTQYF	TGCGCCAGCAGTGTTGGGAGACTAGCGGGAGAAAGTGGGAACACAGATACGCAGTATTTT
TRBV19	-	-	TRBJ1-2	CASSVFGQSSFYGYTF	TGTGCCAGTAGTGTATTCGGACAGTCCAGCTTTTATGGCTACACCTTC
TRBV4-3	-	-	TRBJ2-2	CASSQSPGPNTGELFF	TGCGCCAGCAGCCAATCACCGGGACCCAACACCGGGGAGCTGTTTTTT
TRBV10-3	-	TRBD1	TRBJ1-5	CAVTGAYNQPQHF	TGTGCCGTAACAGGGGCTTACAATCAGCCCCAGCATTTT
TRBV7-2	-	TRBD2	TRBJ2-7	CASSLTSGGSYEQYF	TGTGCCAGCAGCTTAACTAGCGGGGGGTCCTACGAGCAGTACTTC
TRBV6-5	-	TRBD2	TRBJ2-5	CATGAGWETQYF	TGTGCCACCGGAGCGGGGTGGGAGACCCAGTACTTC
TRBV5-5	-	TRBD1	TRBJ1-4	CASSDEGAGNEKLFF	TGTGCCAGCAGCGACGAGGGGGCGGGTAATGAAAAACTGTTTTTT
TRBV19	-	TRBD2	TRBJ2-5	CASKPGRLAGGPGETQYF	TGTGCCAGCAAACCCGGAAGGTTGGCGGGAGGGCCCGGAGAGACCCAGTACTTC
TRBV9	-	TRBD2	TRBJ2-1	CASSVYSGGDNEQFF	TGTGCCAGCAGCGTATATAGCGGGGGGGACAATGAGCAGTTCTTC
TRBV4-3	-	TRBD2	TRBJ2-7	CASSQGITGGAYEQYF	TGCGCCAGCAGCCAAGGAATAACGGGGGGAGCCTACGAGCAGTACTTC
TRBV18	-	TRBD1	TRBJ2-7	CASSPQGTGTYEQYF	TGTGCCAGCTCACCACAGGGGACAGGTACCTACGAGCAGTACTTC
TRBV6-4	-	TRBD2	TRBJ2-3	CASSEALAGVDTQYF	TGTGCCAGCAGTGAGGCGCTAGCGGGAGTAGATACGCAGTATTTT
TRBV27	-	-	TRBJ1-1	CASSYGSNTEAFF	TGTGCCAGCAGTTACGGGTCTAACACTGAAGCTTTCTTT
TRBV7-8	-	TRBD1	TRBJ1-5	CASSLAGQIGGAPQHF	TGTGCCAGCAGCTTAGCGGGACAGATCGGCGGAGCGCCCCAGCATTTT
TRBV7-2	few	-	TRBJ2-2	CASSLRRENTGELFF	TGTGCCAGCAGCTTACGCAGGGAAAACACCGGGGAGCTGTTTTTT
TRBV12-3/TRBV12-4	few	TRBD1	TRBJ1-2	CASSWTGNGYTF	TGTGCCAGCAGTTGGACAGGGAATGGCTACACCTTC
TRBV7-9	-	-	TRBJ2-1	CASSPGGGGRSYNEQFF	TGTGCCAGCAGCCCAGGGGGCGGGGGGAGATCCTACAATGAGCAGTTCTTC
TRBV7-9	-	-	TRBJ2-6	CASPLGDGANVLTF	TGTGCCAGCCCATTAGGGGACGGGGCCAACGTCCTGACTTTC